This T cell receptor beta chain emerged from a study of Graves' ophthalmopathy and Graves' hyperthyroidism. The study's findings and limits: The model achieved 70.59% sensitivity and roughly 72% specificity for ophthalmopathy progression. Also, most clonotypes expanded in the thyroid above 0.001 frequency appeared in blood.

Each diagnosis was determined on the basis of clinical symptoms, serum thyroxine, TRAb, thyroid ultrasound and orbital computed tomography. Looked up from germline, CDR1 is SNHLY and CDR2 is FYNNEI. Trimming at V came to 6 bases and at J to 5 bases, leaving 9 bases not matched to a gene. The CDR3 contains 14 residues. The sequenced template was RNA, covering the TCR beta CDR3 region. HTBI primers were used in a first-round RT-PCR, which preceded a second-round multiplex PCR. MiXCR, run by TCRdb on the multiplex PCR reads, gives a single entry per CDR3 protein. There are about 500,000 distinct CDR3 sequences in the sample; less than 40% occur only once, and roughly 4.5% lies in the top ten. This clonotype was found many times. Its antigen is currently unknown.

The clonotype comes from an adult man with Graves' hyperthyroidism. The chain carries TRBV2 and TRBJ2-5, with 7 positions matching TRBD1. The sample consisted of peripheral blood or thyroid tissue (not recorded which). The CDR3 protein is CASRGKTGVETQYF. CDR3 nucleotide sequence: TGTGCCAGCAGGGGAAAAACAGGGGTCGAGACCCAGTACTTC.